This entry describes one TCR beta chain. By flow cytometry, patients selected for sequencing had shown an expansion of CD8+CD57+ cells. The V end lost 1 base, the J end lost 12 bases, and 13 bases lay between the germline ends. The CDR3 is made up of 14 amino acids. Germline V gene data show CDR1 as MGHDK and CDR2 as SYGVNS. The sample belongs to a study of CD8+CD57+ T cells in acquired aplastic anemia. Whole-study context: When averaged, DNA from sorted CD4+ and CD8+ cells came to around 3.1 ug.

According to the study, genomic DNA was the template for TCR beta VDJ and CDR3 profiling. In TCRdb, the reads were re-called with MiXCR into one record per CDR3 protein. The sample holds approximately 190,000 distinct CDR3 sequences, approximately 48% seen once. The chain combines TRBV25-1 with TRBJ1-6; D might be TRBD1 (5 bases). The receptor was derived from a human donor with aplastic anemia. The sample consisted of sorted CD4+, CD8+, or CD8+CD57+ T cells (not recorded which) from PBMCs. CDR3 protein: CASSEWGGGLPLHF. As DNA, the CDR3 is TGTGCCAGCAGTGAATGGGGGGGGGGGTTACCCCTCCACTTT.